The 25 T cell receptor beta chains presented below share a single source sample, sequenced in a study of blood T cell repertoires in COVID-19. The method was immunoSEQ multiplex PCR; TCRdb's version includes in-frame clones alone and lacks a portion of them. The table shows some 200,000 clones, with about 75% occurring only once. Specimen: peripheral blood. Source of these receptors: a woman in her fifties or sixties with active or convalescent COVID-19.

The V gene is TRBV6-4, the J gene TRBJ2-3; 9 nucleotides agree with TRBD2. CDR3 size: 15 residues. Per the germline V gene, CDR1 is MRHNA and CDR2 is SNTAGT. V trimming: 5 bases; J trimming: 4 bases; junction bases outside the gene matches: 7. The CDR3 loop reads CASSQREASADTQYF. The CDR3 coding sequence is TGTGCCAGCAGTCAGCGGGAGGCTAGCGCAGATACGCAGTATTTT.

The V and J genes are TRBV7-2 and TRBJ2-3, with a tentative D call TRBD1 (5 bases). The CDR3 sequence is 18 residues long. Germline V lookup: CDR1 SGHTA, CDR2 FQGNSA. Deletions cut 1 base from V and 0 bases from J, with 17 bases between. CDR3 loop: CASSLGQFRTLSTDTQYF. CDR3 DNA sequence: TGTGCCAGCAGCTTAGGACAGTTCCGCACCCTTAGCACAGATACGCAGTATTTT.

The CDR3 here is CASSHWTGEVTALHF. As DNA, the CDR3 is TGTGCCAGCAGCCACTGGACAGGGGAAGTTACAGCCCTCCACTTT. The rearrangement uses TRBV7-9 and TRBJ1-6, with 9 nucleotides matching TRBD1. Unmatched junction bases numbered 13, after V lost 5 bases and J lost 14 bases. Germline V gives CDR1 SEHNR, CDR2 FQNEAQ (reference sequence). The CDR3 has 15 residues.

The V call is TRBV7-8, the J call TRBJ2-7, with TRBD2 matching 7 bases. This CDR3 region has 16 residues. Germline V gene data show CDR1 as SGHVS and CDR2 as FQNEAQ. The V and J ends lost 0 bases and 2 bases, in that order; junction bases with no gene match: 7. The CDR3 nucleotides are TGTGCCAGCAGCTTAGCGAGACTAGCTGATACCTACGAGCAGTACTTC. Amino acids: CASSLARLADTYEQYF. Full variable domain (outside the CDR3, taken from reference TRBV7-8 and TRBJ2-7): GAGVSQSPRYKVAKRGQDVALRCDPISGHVSLFWYQQALGQGPEFLTYFQNEAQLDKSGLPSDRFFAERPEGSVSTLKIQRTQQEDSAVYLCASSLARLADTYEQYFGPGTRLTVT.

The V and J genes are TRBV11-3 and TRBJ1-6, with 11 bases fitting TRBD1. V shed 1 base, J shed 7 bases, and the junction held 0 bases outside the gene matches. The CDR3 extends over 15 amino acids. CDR1 SGHNT and CDR2 YENEEA come from the germline V gene. The CDR3 DNA reads TGTGCCAGCAGCTTAGGGACAGGGGGCAATTCACCCCTCCACTTT. Its translation: CASSLGTGGNSPLHF.

Only one count was recorded for this clone. V and J are TRBV6-2 or TRBV6-3 and TRBJ1-1; 10 nucleotides match TRBD1. CDR1 MNHEY and CDR2 SVGEGT come from the germline V gene. The CDR3 consists of 18 residues. With V trimmed by 5 bases and J by 3 bases, 15 bases remained unmatched. The CDR3 DNA reads TGTGCCAGCAGTAGACCATCCAGACAGGGGGCGCGTCACACTGAAGCTTTCTTT. Translated: CASSRPSRQGARHTEAFF.

The chain combines TRBV30 with TRBJ2-5, with a weak D call TRBD2 (5 bases). In germline, CDR1 is GTSNPN, CDR2 SVGIG (reference sequence). Deletions cut 2 bases from V and 3 bases from J, with 10 bases between. CDR3 length: 13 residues. The CDR3 sequence is CAWSSRREETQYF. DNA for the CDR3: TGTGCCTGGAGTTCTCGGCGGGAAGAGACCCAGTACTTC.

The chain combines TRBV29-1 with TRBJ2-5, with a weak D call TRBD2 (7 bases). This CDR3 is 17 amino acids long. The germline CDR1 and CDR2 sequences are SQVTM and ANQGSEA. Trimming stripped 4 bases from V and 4 bases from J, with 25 bases between. CDR3 sequence reads: CSVATRGGTGVRETQYF. CDR3 DNA sequence: TGCAGCGTTGCCACCAGGGGAGGGACCGGAGTACGAGAGACCCAGTACTTC.

The V and J genes are TRBV11-3 and TRBJ2-2, with a possible D match to TRBD2 (6 bases). Germline V gene sequence: CDR1 SGHNT, CDR2 YENEEA. The ends were cut back, 1 base at V and 3 bases at J, with 6 bases in the middle. CDR3 length equals 14 residues. The CDR3 region is CASSLGEDTGELFF. CDR3 DNA sequence: TGTGCCAGCAGCTTAGGGGAGGACACCGGGGAGCTGTTTTTT.

The genes are TRBV6-5 and TRBJ1-1; D may be TRBD1 (5 bases). Trimming shortened V by 7 bases and J by 11 bases, and 11 bases separated the two germline ends. The CDR3 contains 10 residues. Germline V gene lookup returns CDR1 MNHEY and CDR2 SVGAGI. The CDR3 sequence: CASKEGSAFF. For the CDR3, the DNA is TGTGCCAGCAAGGAGGGGTCGGCTTTCTTT.

The rearrangement links TRBV7-2 to TRBJ1-2; 10 bases agree with TRBD1. From germline, CDR1 is SGHTA and CDR2 FQGNSA. V lost 4 bases and J lost 4; bases outside the gene matches: 6. This CDR3 region has 15 residues. CDR3 sequence: CASSSRQGAGYGYTF. DNA for the CDR3: TGTGCCAGCAGCTCCAGACAGGGGGCTGGCTATGGCTACACCTTC.

The rearrangement uses TRBV7-6 and TRBJ1-4, with D maybe TRBD1 (6 bases). The CDR3 consists of 16 residues. V lost 5 bases and J lost 2, with 15 bases in between. CDR1 and CDR2 from the germline V gene are SGHVS and FNYEAQ. In DNA form, the CDR3 reads TGTGCCAGCAGCCCATCAGGGGTAGGGACTAATGAAAAACTGTTTTTT. It encodes CASSPSGVGTNEKLFF.

The chain employs TRBV4-2 and TRBJ2-2; 7 bases align to TRBD2. Trimming cost V 6 bases and J 0 bases; bases outside gene matches: 10. Germline-derived CDR1 and CDR2 are LGHNA and YNFKEQ. The CDR3 totals 17 residues. The DNA of the CDR3 is TGTGCCAGCAGTCCCACTAGCGCCCGCGCGAACACCGGGGAGCTGTTTTTT. It codes for CASSPTSARANTGELFF.

The chain has TRBV6-6 and TRBJ1-2, with D hard to call. Germline CDR1 reads MNHNY; CDR2 reads SVGAGI (reference sequence). The length of the CDR3 is 15 residues. Between the trimmed V and J ends, which lost 6 bases and 1 base, there was a span of 15 bases. The DNA for the CDR3 is TGTGCCAGCAGCCCCGCAGCGGGGATTAACTATGGCTACACCTTC. It translates to CASSPAAGINYGYTF.

This chain connects TRBV6-5 to TRBJ2-7, with D hard to call. Germline loops: CDR1 MNHEY, CDR2 SVGAGI. CDR3 length equals 15 residues. V lost 2 bases and J lost 0, with 11 bases in between. The DNA of the CDR3 is TGTGCCAGCAGTTACGGTGGAGCCGCCTCCTACGAGCAGTACTTC. Protein: CASSYGGAASYEQYF.

The chain uses TRBV12-3 or TRBV12-4 and TRBJ2-5; 7 bases are shared with TRBD2. Trimming cost V 7 bases and J 5 bases; bases outside gene matches: 7. The CDR3 contains 13 residues. The CDR3, as DNA: TGTGCCAGCAAGACTAGCACTCGGGAGACCCAGTACTTC. It codes for CASKTSTRETQYF.

This clone has a single count. The V gene is TRBV6-2 or TRBV6-3, the J gene TRBJ1-2; 7 positions agree with TRBD1. Trimming at V came to 2 bases and at J to 4 bases, leaving 7 bases not matched to a gene. This CDR3 has 15 amino acids. The germline V gene has CDR1 MNHEY and CDR2 SVGEGT. CDR3 nucleotide sequence: TGTGCCAGCAGTTACCCGACAGGGACCCTCTATGGCTACACCTTC. It codes for CASSYPTGTLYGYTF.

This sequence joins TRBV28 and TRBJ1-3, with TRBD1 matching 7 bases. CDR1 is MDHEN, CDR2 SYDVKM, per germline. The CDR3 extends over 14 amino acids. V gave up 3 bases and J gave up 4 bases; unmatched junction bases: 3. Here the CDR3 DNA reads TGTGCCAGCAGTTTTGGGACAGCCGGAAACACCATATATTTT. Protein sequence: CASSFGTAGNTIYF. Supplemented by reference TRBV28 and TRBJ1-3, the full variable domain reads DVKVTQSSRYLVKRTGEKVFLECVQDMDHENMFWYRQDPGLGLRLIYFSYDVKMKEKGDIPEGYSVSREKKERFSLILESASTNQTSMYLCASSFGTAGNTIYFGEGSWLTVV.

This clone is a singleton in its sample. The rearrangement links TRBV6-5 to TRBJ2-5; a possible D gene is TRBD1 (5 bases). This CDR3 has 13 residues. The V end was cut by 6 bases, the J end by 3 bases, with 11 bases between. Germline V lookup: CDR1 MNHEY, CDR2 SVGAGI. CDR3 region: CASRQGGKETQYF. DNA of the CDR3: TGTGCCAGCAGGCAGGGCGGCAAAGAGACCCAGTACTTC.

This chain joins TRBV6-1 and TRBJ1-6; unclear D gene. Germline-derived CDR1 and CDR2 are MNHNS and SASEGT. The CDR3 contains 16 residues. Trimming shortened V by 2 bases and J by 10 bases, and 18 bases separated the two germline ends. The CDR3 reads CASSESGGSGNSPLHF. The CDR3 nucleotides are TGTGCCAGCAGTGAAAGCGGCGGCAGCGGCAACTCACCCCTCCACTTT.

The chain carries TRBV7-3 and TRBJ2-3; TRBD2 matches 7 bases. With V trimmed by 8 bases and J by 2 bases, 7 bases remained unmatched. The germline V gene encodes CDR1 SGHTA and CDR2 FQGTGA. The CDR3 length is 14 residues. The DNA for the CDR3 is TGTGCCAGCGGGACGGGGGGAACCACAGATACGCAGTATTTT. It is translated as CASGTGGTTDTQYF.

This chain joins TRBV7-8 and TRBJ1-5; TRBD1 is a possible D gene (6 bases). The CDR3 covers 16 residues. The V end was cut by 1 base, the J end by 6 bases, with 16 bases between. Germline V CDR1 and CDR2: SGHVS, FQNEAQ. In DNA form, the CDR3 reads TGTGCCAGCAGCTTAGGGCGGGGGGCGCAAGGTCAGCCCCAGCATTTT. The encoded protein is CASSLGRGAQGQPQHF. Using reference TRBV7-8 and TRBJ1-5 for the parts outside the CDR3, the full variable domain is GAGVSQSPRYKVAKRGQDVALRCDPISGHVSLFWYQQALGQGPEFLTYFQNEAQLDKSGLPSDRFFAERPEGSVSTLKIQRTQQEDSAVYLCASSLGRGAQGQPQHFGDGTRLSIL.

The sample holds many counts of this clone. The V gene is TRBV2, the J gene TRBJ1-2, with a possible D match to TRBD1 (6 bases). The V end lost 1 base, the J end lost 7 bases, and 13 bases lay between the germline ends. The length of the CDR3 is 14 residues. Germline-derived CDR1 and CDR2 are SNHLY and FYNNEI. Written as DNA, the CDR3 is TGTGCCAGCAGTGAAGAAAACAGGGTCGTTGGCTACACCTTC. It encodes CASSEENRVVGYTF. Full variable domain (rest looked up from reference TRBV2 and TRBJ1-2): EPEVTQTPSHQVTQMGQEVILRCVPISNHLYFYWYRQILGQKVEFLVSFYNNEISEKSEIFDDQFSVERPDGSNFTLKIRSTKLEDSAMYFCASSEENRVVGYTFGSGTRLTVV.

The chain employs TRBV5-8 and TRBJ2-3; TRBD2 agrees at 8 bases. This CDR3 spans 17 amino acids. Germline V gene sequence: CDR1 SGHTS, CDR2 YDEGEE. The V segment lost 3 bases and the J segment 3 bases; nucleotides outside the gene matches: 12. Written as DNA, the CDR3 is TGTGCCAGCAGCTCACGGGGGGGCCAAATACGAACAGATACGCAGTATTTT. This codes for CASSSRGGQIRTDTQYF.

The chain joins TRBV19 to TRBJ1-5; D ambiguous. The CDR3 has 13 residues. CDR1 is LNHDA, CDR2 SQIVND, per germline (reference sequence). Deletions cut 5 bases from V and 3 bases from J, with 8 bases between. The CDR3 region has the DNA TGTGCCAGTAGTTTCAGTTCCAATCAGCCCCAGCATTTT. Translation gives CASSFSSNQPQHF. Drawing the rest from reference TRBV19 and TRBJ1-5, the complete variable domain is DGGITQSPKYLFRKEGQNVTLSCEQNLNHDAMYWYRQDPGQGLRLIYYSQIVNDFQKGDIAEGYSVSREKKESFPLTVTSAQKNPTAFYLCASSFSSNQPQHFGDGTRLSIL.